This T cell receptor (beta chain) was profiled in a study of T cell responses to AZD1222 COVID-19 vaccine. Findings of the study overall: White British people made up most donors, females outnumbered males, and clonal diversity was possibly underestimated. Without day 14 samples, only post-peak T cell repertoires were studied.

The table came from immunoSEQ multiplex PCR; TCRdb's copy has only in-frame clones and leaves some out. Among just under 35,000 clones listed, 86% were seen once. A word on this clone: The antigen remains unidentified.

This clonotype was sampled from an adult who received the AZD1222 COVID-19 vaccine. Specimen: peripheral blood, collected 28 days after the second AZD1222 dose.

CDR3 residues: CSASGTDTQYF. Written as DNA, the CDR3 is TGCAGTGCTAGTGGCACAGATACGCAGTATTTT. The chain has TRBV20-1 and TRBJ2-3; no firm D call. Germline assignment: CDR1 DFQATT and CDR2 SNEGSKA (reference sequence). The V end lost 3 bases, the J end lost 1 base, and 2 bases lay between the germline ends. CDR3 length: 11 residues.